This T cell receptor (beta chain) appears in the sequencing data of a study of blood T cell repertoires in COVID-19. Method: immunoSEQ multiplex PCR; TCRdb's copy keeps in-frame clones and lacks some. Here the sample spans some 96,000 clones, more than 70% being singletons. The germline V gene encodes CDR1 ENHRY and CDR2 SYGVKD. V was pared by 5 bases and J by 1 base, with 7 bases of the junction left unmatched. The length of the CDR3 is 18 residues. This clone was recorded a few times. The receptor was isolated from a human donor in a cohort sampled during active COVID-19. The chain recombines TRBV10-3 with TRBJ2-6; 11 nucleotides match TRBD1. Sequenced input: peripheral blood. CDR3 loop: CAISTGQGAVSGANVLTF. The CDR3 DNA sequence: TGTGCCATCAGTACTGGACAGGGGGCTGTTTCTGGGGCCAACGTCCTGACTTTC.